This TCR beta chain was retrieved from a study of blood T cell repertoires in COVID-19 (dated by TCRdb to between 2020 and 2021). Broadly, across the study: Samples from collaborators originated in the United States, Italy and Spain and spanned both the acute and convalescent phases of COVID-19. Nearly every sample came with metadata listing a de-identified subject ID, COVID-19 status, age in years and sex. Where available, HLA class I and class II types were taken from metadata supplied by the sample provider and were not determined by assay-based typing. A freely available public database, intended as a resource for researchers studying the immune response to SARS-CoV-2, is where the repertoires were released. Samples came from the ongoing ImmuneRACE study (first 160 participants) plus 1,254 subjects from 6 global collaborators. Deeply sampled blood TCRbeta repertoires from subjects exposed to, actively infected with, or recovered from COVID-19 were included in the dataset. The material from the prospective study consisted of cDNA or gDNA derived from T cells, B-cell-depleted T cells, or PBMCs. Overall study results and their limits: The amount of clinical and demographic metadata varied by source and participant and was provided uncurated.

Participants in the prospective study were aged roughly 18 to 89 years, lived in 24 United States geographic areas, and enrolled through a virtual design. In the prospective study, participants were assigned to cohorts based on the clinical history participants reported in a screening survey and a study questionnaire. Recovered participants in ImmuneRACE Cohort 3 were defined as having two consecutive negative NP/OP PCR tests, clearance from a healthcare professional, or resolution of symptoms. In the prospective study, whole blood, serum and a nasopharyngeal or oropharyngeal swab were collected from each participant by mobile phlebotomists. Participants in the prospective study had the option to provide additional blood draws and questionnaires over an approximately 2-month period. Blood samples from the prospective study were shipped frozen or at room temperature prior to DNA extraction. The immunoSEQ Assay, a bias-controlled multiplex PCR, was used to amplify TCRbeta CDR3 regions from genomic DNA. Processing in the source paper ran as follows. The number of nucleated cells in each sample was estimated from the amplification of reference gene primers within the assay. To quantify the absolute abundance of each unique TCRbeta CDR3 rearrangement, sequence reads were collapsed and filtered. For each sample, productive Simpson clonality was calculated by taking the square root of Simpson's diversity index across productive rearrangements. TCRdb mirrors the immuneACCESS table, restricted to in-frame sequences. Some clones are absent from its copies; in checked studies, under half trace to an unresolved V gene, and the reason for the others is unknown. Clone size and the V and J calls come from that table; the DNA yielded D and trimming. The sample has under 200,000 clones on record, 80% of them singletons. Approximately 3% of the sample lies in the top ten.

CDR1 KGHDR and CDR2 SFDVKD are derived from the germline V gene. The CDR3 spans 13 residues, from the cysteine through the phenylalanine. This entry keeps only the CDR3 DNA: 39 bases, framed from base 1. At the junction V is shortened by 0 bases and J by 8 bases; bases outside the gene matches: 0. As for this clone: Which antigen it targets is not known. Base qualities are not provided; no much larger clone lies one nucleotide away.

The sequence links TRBV24-1 to TRBJ2-1, and 7 bases in between align with TRBD2. Sequencing input: PBMCs or T cells enriched from blood (not recorded which). This sequence was found in a woman aged 55-75 years who had recovered from COVID-19. The CDR3 sequence is CATSDLRGDEQFF. The nucleotide sequence is TGTGCCACCAGTGATTTGCGGGGGGATGAGCAGTTCTTC.